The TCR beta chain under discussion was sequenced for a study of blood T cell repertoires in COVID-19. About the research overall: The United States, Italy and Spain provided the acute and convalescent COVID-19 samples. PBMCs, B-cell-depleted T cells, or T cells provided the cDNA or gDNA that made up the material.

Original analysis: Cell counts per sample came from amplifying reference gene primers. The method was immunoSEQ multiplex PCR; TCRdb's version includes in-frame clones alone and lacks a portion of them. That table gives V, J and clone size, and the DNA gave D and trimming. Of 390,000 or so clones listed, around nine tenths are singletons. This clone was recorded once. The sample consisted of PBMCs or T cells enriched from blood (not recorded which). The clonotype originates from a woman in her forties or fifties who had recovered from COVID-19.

The CDR3 sequence is CASSALGRGTLQHF. The CDR3 nucleotides are TGTGCCAGCAGTGCCCTGGGGCGGGGCACCCTCCAGCATTTT. The V gene is TRBV2, the J gene TRBJ1-5; a weak D match, TRBD1 (5 bases). This CDR3 is built from 14 residues. The V end was cut by 4 bases, the J end by 12 bases, with 19 bases between. Germline assignment: CDR1 SNHLY and CDR2 FYNNEI. The full variable domain, in which reference TRBV2 and TRBJ1-5 provide the parts outside the CDR3, is EPEVTQTPSHQVTQMGQEVILRCVPISNHLYFYWYRQILGQKVEFLVSFYNNEISEKSEIFDDQFSVERPDGSNFTLKIRSTKLEDSAMYFCASSALGRGTLQHFGDGTRLSIL.